This is a list of T cell receptor beta chains from one sample in a study of response to subunit inactivated influenza vaccine. TCRdb re-called the RT-PCR reads through MiXCR, storing one row per CDR3 protein. The top ten clones hold roughly 12% of a sample with about 650,000 distinct CDR3 sequences, around a sixth of them seen once. Sequencing used PBMCs from blood, obtained approximately 12 days after vaccination. The receptor source for this set is a man between 50 and 59 years old who received an inactivated influenza vaccine. CDR3s include the opening cysteine and the closing phenylalanine or tryptophan. A D gene is named only where the DNA matches it firmly. Clone size appears in some rows only: once, few, many, or a class for an expanded clone.

d_call | clone_size | j_call | v_call | cdr3_nt | cdr3_aa
TRBD2 | few | TRBJ2-5 | TRBV4-3 | TGCGCCAGCAGCCACGCTAGCGGGGGCCTTACACAAGAGACCCAGTACTTC | CASSHASGGLTQETQYF
. | few | TRBJ2-7 | TRBV7-2 | TGTGCCAGCAGCTTAAGGTCGCTCTCTCGGGGGAGTGAGCAGTACTTC | CASSLRSLSRGSEQYF
TRBD1 | few | TRBJ2-2 | TRBV20-1 | TGCGGGGGACAGGGCGCCACCGGGGAGCTGTTTTTT | CGGQGATGELFF
TRBD1 | . | TRBJ2-7 | TRBV28 | TGTGCCAGCAGTCTTCCGGGGACAGGGAATAACGCGTACAACTACGAGCAGTACTTC | CASSLPGTGNNAYNYEQYF
. | many | TRBJ2-3 | TRBV7-8 | TGTGCCAGCAGCCGCCTAGCGTTGAGGGGCACAGATACGCAGTATTTT | CASSRLALRGTDTQYF
. | . | TRBJ2-1 | TRBV2 | TGTGCCAGCAGTGTTCGGGCGTCTCCTGTCGGCGGTGAGCAGTTCTTC | CASSVRASPVGGEQFF
TRBD2 | few | TRBJ2-3 | TRBV11-2 | TGTGCCAGCAGCTTCGGACTAGCGGGAAGGCAAGATACGCAGTATTTT | CASSFGLAGRQDTQYF
TRBD1 | few | TRBJ1-2 | TRBV3-1 | TGTGCCAGCAGCCAAGGAAGAGGGGGCAACTATGGCTACACCTTC | CASSQGRGGNYGYTF
. | few | TRBJ2-1 | TRBV9 | TGTGCCAGCAGCGTTACCGGGACGGATTACAATGAGCAGTTCTTC | CASSVTGTDYNEQFF
TRBD1 | few | TRBJ1-1 | TRBV6-1 | TGTGCCAGCAGTGACCCTTCCGGGACAGGAGGAGCTTTCTTT | CASSDPSGTGGAFF
. | . | TRBJ1-5 | TRBV29-1 | TGCAGCGTGCAAATAGGGGATCCCAATCAGCCCCAGCATTTT | CSVQIGDPNQPQHF
TRBD1 | . | TRBJ2-7 | TRBV29-1 | TGCAGCGTAGCTGGACAGGCTCTTCCCTACGAGCAGTACTTC | CSVAGQALPYEQYF
. | few | TRBJ2-1 | TRBV12-3/TRBV12-4 | TGTGCCAGCACTCCGAGCGCCAGGGGATTAGGACTAGGGCCCTACAATGAGCAGTTCTTC | CASTPSARGLGLGPYNEQFF
. | many | TRBJ2-3 | TRBV3-1 | TGTGCCAGCAGCCATGGGACGGCGCAGTATTTT | CASSHGTAQYF
. | few | TRBJ2-1 | TRBV6-5 | TGTGCCAGCAGTTACGGGGGAGGTCCCTCCTACAATGAGCAGTTCTTC | CASSYGGGPSYNEQFF
. | few | TRBJ2-1 | TRBV7-9 | TGTGCCAGCACAGTCTACAATGAGCAGTTCTTC | CASTVYNEQFF
. | once | TRBJ2-7 | TRBV20-1 | TGCAGTGCTAGAGATCCCCCGGGGGACCGCTCCTACGAGCAGTACTTC | CSARDPPGDRSYEQYF
. | few | TRBJ1-6 | TRBV25-1 | TGTGCCAGCAGCAACAGGGCGGCTAATTCACCCCTCCACTTT | CASSNRAANSPLHF
. | few | TRBJ2-1 | TRBV3-1 | TGTGCCAGCAGCCGGCTAGCGAACAATGAGCAGTTCTTC | CASSRLANNEQFF
. | . | TRBJ2-5 | TRBV28 | TGTGCCAGCAAGGTCGGCAAAGAGACCCAGTACTTC | CASKVGKETQYF
TRBD1 | many | TRBJ2-3 | TRBV18 | TGTGCCAGCCAAGGACAGGGGACAGATACGCAGTATTTT | CASQGQGTDTQYF
. | . | TRBJ2-7 | TRBV18 | TGTGCCAGCTCCTCCCTAGAGCAACCCCTCGAGCAGTACTTC | CASSSLEQPLEQYF
. | few | TRBJ2-7 | TRBV28 | TGTGCCAGCAGTCGTCCACCGGGGGAGCAGTACTTC | CASSRPPGEQYF
TRBD2 | . | TRBJ2-7 | TRBV4-2 | TGTGCCAGCAGCCAAGGACTAGCGGGAGGCGACGAGCAGTACTTC | CASSQGLAGGDEQYF
TRBD1 | many | TRBJ2-7 | TRBV7-2 | TGTGCCAGCAGCCCTGGGCCGGGACAGGAGACCTACGAGCAGTACTTC | CASSPGPGQETYEQYF
. | few | TRBJ2-1 | TRBV9 | TGTGCCAGCAGCGTAGCTACTTGGGCAAATGAGCAGTTCTTC | CASSVATWANEQFF
. | . | TRBJ1-1 | TRBV9 | TGTGCCAGCAGCGTCACCGGGACACCGAACACTGAAGCTTTCTTT | CASSVTGTPNTEAFF
TRBD1 | . | TRBJ1-1 | TRBV4-2 | TGTGCCAGCAGCCAACCGGACAGGCCCTCTGAAGCTTTCTTT | CASSQPDRPSEAFF
. | . | TRBJ2-2 | TRBV5-1 | TGCGCCAGCAGTCTGGATCCAACAGCGTACACCGGGGAGCTGTTTTTT | CASSLDPTAYTGELFF
. | . | TRBJ2-1 | TRBV24-1 | TGTGCCACCAGTGCCCCCCAGGGTAAGGGTTACAATGAGCAGTTCTTC | CATSAPQGKGYNEQFF
TRBD2 | . | TRBJ2-7 | TRBV20-1 | TGCAGTGCCCCCTCGACCCAGCGGGGCGTTTACGAGCAGTACTTC | CSAPSTQRGVYEQYF
. | few | TRBJ2-1 | TRBV4-2 | TGTGCCAGCAGCCAAGTTCGGGACCCATGGGGTTTC | CASSQVRDPWGF
. | few | TRBJ2-5 | TRBV15 | TGTGCCACCAGCAAGGATTACCAAGAGACCCAGTACTTC | CATSKDYQETQYF